This TCR beta chain was sequenced in a study of T cells in Graves' hyperthyroidism and ophthalmopathy (dated by TCRdb to between 2018 and 2021). Regarding the complete study: Peripheral blood samples were taken at initial diagnosis, before any treatment was given. To identify distinguishing TCR V-J signatures, a discovery cohort of 90 to 100 patients was used, comprising 43 with Graves' ophthalmopathy and some 57 with stable Graves' hyperthyroidism. An independent validation cohort of around 19 hyperthyroidism patients and some 15 patients who later progressed to ophthalmopathy tested prospective prediction of ophthalmopathy. The 75 to 100 discovery patients were randomly split 7:3 into training and test sets. The study also compared thyroid tissue and blood T-cell repertoires from about 6 Graves' hyperthyroidism patients. Following sampling, methimazole starting at 30 mg daily was given to hyperthyroidism patients, and high-dose intravenous methylprednisolone was given to ophthalmopathy patients. According to the paper, TCR Vbeta CDR3 sequencing was carried out on about 140 peripheral blood samples, which came from about 45 ophthalmopathy, roughly 75 hyperthyroidism and approximately 17 progressor patients. Paper-wide results and their limitations: Blood samples also contained most of the expanded thyroid clonotypes (frequency above 0.001), which suggests that blood repertoires may reflect thyroid immune responses. During validation, the model predicted progression to ophthalmopathy a median of approximately 6.5 months ahead of onset, with approximately 70% sensitivity and around 73% specificity. Ophthalmopathy was separated from stable hyperthyroidism by a 13 V-J signature model, with just over 85% sensitivity and roughly 81% specificity obtained in cross-validation and 80%/75% obtained in testing. Sample size was not statistically predetermined, and blinding of investigators to group allocation was not performed.

Stable Graves' hyperthyroidism was defined as no progression to ophthalmopathy during 18 months of follow-up. Hyperthyroidism patients were newly diagnosed, with disease duration under 2 months, and aged 18 to 65 years. Any patient with an uncontrolled infection, another autoimmune disease, pregnancy or lactation was excluded. Diagnoses relied on clinical symptoms, serum thyroxine and TRAb, thyroid ultrasound and orbital computed tomography. PBMCs were isolated from more than 9 ml of fresh peripheral blood by Ficoll-Paque density gradient centrifugation. Total RNA was extracted using Trizol reagent, and RNA quality was assessed on an Agilent 2100 Bioanalyzer. The TCR beta CDR3 regions were amplified from RNA transcripts. The TCR CDR3 was subjected to a first round of RT-PCR using the HTBI primer set and the Qiagen OneStep RT-PCR kit. Libraries were constructed in a second round of multiplex PCR, after which size selection and purification were performed. The libraries were sequenced on an Illumina HiSeq2000 using paired-end 100 bp reads. Per the source publication's procedure: SOAPnuke was used to process the raw data, removing reads that contained adapters or uncalled bases, had a mean Phred below 15, or lacked an exact match to the constant primer or identifier. High-quality paired reads were merged with COPE v1.2.5, and unique nucleotide sequences were defined as clonotypes. Clonotypes were aligned to IMGT TRBV, TRBD and TRBJ reference segments using MiTCR v1.1. Analysis was restricted to V-J combinations with a frequency above 0.0001, which covered about 99% of repertoires. A TCS score was defined as the ratio of F50 (clonal expansion) to E x V (chaos), with BLOSUM62-based TCRdist applied between CDR3 peptides within each V-J. Welch's t-statistics and random forest reduced fewer than 550 V-J features to 13, which were used in a naive Bayes classifier (R e1071). TCRdb trimmed public reads at Q25 via fastp, called clones via MiXCR and kept in-frame beta chains. Rows with a matching CDR3 protein are joined into one entry that keeps the most common DNA and genes. The V and J calls, along with clone size, are taken from TCRdb and not from the paper's own processing. Counted in this sample were about 480,000 distinct CDR3 sequences; around 15% of them appeared once. Of the sample, over 15% falls within the top ten clones.

About this clonotype: The target of this receptor is not known. Per-nucleotide qualities are absent, and no much larger clonotype sits a single base away.

The sample comprised blood. The TCR originated in a woman aged 18-29 years with Graves' hyperthyroidism.

DNA sequence: TGTGCCAGCAGCGCGACACAGGGAGGAGGCGAGCAGTACTTC. Its translation reads: CASSATQGGGEQYF. Recombination connected TRBV2 to TRBJ2-7, with the D call perhaps TRBD1 or TRBD2, each one matching 6 bases. The CDR3, cysteine through phenylalanine, is 14 amino acids long. Of all the DNA, just the CDR3 is kept, 42 bases in frame from base 1. CDR1 SNHLY and CDR2 FYNNEI were looked up in the germline V gene. The trim is 6 bases for V and 6 bases for J, with a gap of 18 bases between the germline ends.